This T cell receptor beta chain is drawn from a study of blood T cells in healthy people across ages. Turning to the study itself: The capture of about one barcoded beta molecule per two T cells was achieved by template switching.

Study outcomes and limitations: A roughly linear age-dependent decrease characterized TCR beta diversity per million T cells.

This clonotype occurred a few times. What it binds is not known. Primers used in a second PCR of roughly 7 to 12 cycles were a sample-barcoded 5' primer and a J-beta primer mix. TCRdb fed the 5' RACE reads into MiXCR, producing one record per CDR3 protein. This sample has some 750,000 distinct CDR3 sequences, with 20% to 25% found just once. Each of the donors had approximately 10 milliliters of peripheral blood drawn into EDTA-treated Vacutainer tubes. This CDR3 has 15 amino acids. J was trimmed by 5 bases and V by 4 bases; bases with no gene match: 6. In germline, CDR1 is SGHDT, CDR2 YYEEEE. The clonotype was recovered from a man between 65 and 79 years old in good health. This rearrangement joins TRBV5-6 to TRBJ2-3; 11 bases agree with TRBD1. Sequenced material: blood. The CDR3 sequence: CASSAGTGGRDTQYF. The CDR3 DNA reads TGTGCCAGCAGCGCTGGGACAGGGGGTAGAGATACGCAGTATTTT.